This entry lists 22 T cell receptor beta chains sequenced from one sample in a study of T cell responses to AZD1222 COVID-19 vaccine. Profiling relied on immunoSEQ multiplex PCR, and the TCRdb table lists in-frame clones only, not all of them. The repertoire holds about 140,000 clones, with roughly nine tenths as singletons. The specimen comprised peripheral blood, sampled on day 0 of AZD1222 vaccination. The receptors were sampled from an adult in good health.

The chain employs TRBV7-9 and TRBJ1-1; D remains ambiguous. This CDR3 has 15 residues. The V gene lost 1 base and the J gene lost 1 base, with 10 bases spanning the gap. Per the germline V gene, CDR1 is SEHNR and CDR2 is FQNEAQ (reference sequence). CDR3 DNA sequence: TGTGCCAGCAGCTTAGTTAATGCCAAGAACACTGAAGCTTTCTTT. This sequence encodes CASSLVNAKNTEAFF.

This chain joins TRBV28 and TRBJ1-4; a weak D match, TRBD1 (5 bases). Trimming removed 5 bases from V and 8 bases from J, with 15 bases in between. The CDR3 covers 14 residues. Looked up from germline, CDR1 is MDHEN and CDR2 is SYDVKM. CDR3 region: CASSAGLYREKLFF. CDR3 sequence (DNA): TGTGCCAGCAGTGCAGGGCTTTATCGAGAAAAACTGTTTTTT.

This chain joins TRBV18 and TRBJ1-6, with 7 nucleotides matching TRBD1. Looked up from germline, CDR1 is KGHSH and CDR2 is LQKENI. This CDR3 comprises 15 residues. J lost 3 bases, V lost 2 bases, and 1 base had no gene match. CDR3 amino acids: CASSPRDSYNSPLHF. CDR3 nucleotides: TGTGCCAGCTCACCAAGGGACAGCTATAATTCACCCCTCCACTTT.

The V and J genes are TRBV4-3 and TRBJ2-7; D gene ambiguous. Germline V gene lookup returns CDR1 LGHNA and CDR2 YSLEER. There are 18 residues in the CDR3. The V gene lost 1 base and the J gene lost 2 bases, with 21 bases spanning the gap. DNA for the CDR3: TGCGCCAGCAGCCAAGCCCCCTCCCTAATAAGCGAAACCTACGAGCAGTACTTC. Protein sequence: CASSQAPSLISETYEQYF.

This chain links TRBV11-3 with TRBJ2-3; 14 bases fit TRBD2. Losses at the gene ends were 5 bases for V and 4 bases for J; bases not matched to a gene: 2. Germline CDR1 and CDR2: SGHNT and YENEEA. The CDR3 contains 15 residues. The CDR3 is CASSVTSGRADTQYF. CDR3 nucleotide sequence: TGTGCCAGCAGCGTGACTAGCGGGAGGGCAGATACGCAGTATTTT.

The rearrangement uses TRBV3-1 (or the pseudogene TRBV3-2) and TRBJ1-2; tentatively, D is TRBD1 (5 bases). The CDR3 totals 14 residues. Germline V gene data show CDR1 as LGHDT and CDR2 as YNNKEL (reference sequence). The V end was cut by 4 bases, the J end by 8 bases, with 17 bases between. CDR3 nucleotides: TGTGCCAGCAGCCCAGAGAGGGGTGAACGGGGCTACACCTTC. Residues: CASSPERGERGYTF.

V is TRBV4-2 and J is TRBJ1-2; D is undetermined. V lost 0 bases and J 8 bases, leaving 10 bases between the germline ends. Germline values: CDR1 LGHNA, CDR2 YNFKEQ. The CDR3 spans 13 residues. DNA of the CDR3: TGTGCCAGCAGCCAAGAGTCTACGTGGGGCTACACCTTC. Translation: CASSQESTWGYTF.

The chain is built from TRBV30 and TRBJ1-6; D call uncertain. The CDR3 totals 13 residues. Trimming stripped 7 bases from V and 9 bases from J, with 16 bases between. Germline assignment: CDR1 GTSNPN and CDR2 SVGIG (reference sequence). CDR3 sequence reads: CAFTRFFGSPLHF. CDR3 DNA: TGTGCCTTCACAAGGTTTTTCGGTTCACCCCTCCACTTT.

The rearrangement links TRBV23-1 to TRBJ1-6, with a possible D match to TRBD1 (6 bases). TRBV23-1 is flagged as an ORF with uncertain function. CDR3 size: 16 residues. The ends were cut back, 0 bases at V and 6 bases at J, with 12 bases in the middle. CDR3 amino acids: CASSQSKGEINSPLHF. DNA for the CDR3: TGCGCCAGCAGTCAATCGAAGGGGGAGATTAATTCACCCCTCCACTTT.

This chain connects TRBV7-2 to TRBJ2-7; 10 bases line up with TRBD1. Germline V gene data show CDR1 as SGHTA and CDR2 as FQGNSA. V gave up 5 bases and J gave up 3 bases; unmatched junction bases: 7. This CDR3 comprises 15 residues. As DNA, the CDR3 is TGTGCCAGCAGCGCCCGGGACAGGGGCATCTACGAGCAGTACTTC. It translates to CASSARDRGIYEQYF.

The chain uses TRBV7-8 and TRBJ1-4; D is uncertain. Germline lookup yields CDR1 SGHVS and CDR2 FQNEAQ. Trimming took off 1 base at V and 5 bases at J, with 11 bases between the two ends. The CDR3 contains 15 residues. The DNA for the CDR3 is TGTGCCAGCAGCTTAGGAAATCGTCCGAATGAAAAACTGTTTTTT. Its translation: CASSLGNRPNEKLFF.

V gene TRBV7-9 combines with J gene TRBJ1-5; 9 nucleotides agree with TRBD1. Trimming removed 1 base from V and 1 base from J; junction bases left unmatched: 8. The CDR3 has 18 residues. Per germline, CDR1 SEHNR and CDR2 FQNEAQ (reference sequence). CDR3 sequence reads: CASSLDRGPRYSNQPQHF. The CDR3 DNA follows: TGTGCCAGCAGCTTAGACAGGGGGCCGAGATACAGCAATCAGCCCCAGCATTTT.

V is TRBV19 and J is TRBJ2-7; possible D gene TRBD1, 5 bases. Deletions cut 0 bases from V and 2 bases from J, with 11 bases between. Germline CDR1 and CDR2: LNHDA and SQIVND (reference sequence). This CDR3 spans 15 amino acids. In nucleotides, the CDR3 is TGTGCCAGTAGTATAGATTGGACATCCCCCTACGAGCAGTACTTC. This translates into CASSIDWTSPYEQYF. The complete variable domain, with remaining parts taken from reference TRBV19 and TRBJ2-7, reads DGGITQSPKYLFRKEGQNVTLSCEQNLNHDAMYWYRQDPGQGLRLIYYSQIVNDFQKGDIAEGYSVSREKKESFPLTVTSAQKNPTAFYLCASSIDWTSPYEQYFGPGTRLTVT.

CDR3 DNA sequence: TGCGCCAGCAGCCAAGTCTTGGACAGGGGGCGAGGTAACTATGGCTACACCTTC. Translating it yields CASSQVLDRGRGNYGYTF. This chain uses TRBV4-1 with TRBJ1-2; 11 bases are shared with TRBD1. The germline CDR1 and CDR2 sequences are MGHRA and YSYEKL. The CDR3 is 18 residues long. V shed 1 base and J 1 base; nucleotides not matched to a gene: 8.

The V gene is TRBV12-3 or TRBV12-4, the J gene TRBJ2-1; D is perhaps TRBD2 (6 bases). V dropped 2 bases and J dropped 11 bases, with 13 bases sitting between them. CDR3 length: 13 amino acids. CDR3 sequence reads: CASSLYGGTQQFF. CDR3 nucleotide sequence: TGTGCCAGCAGTTTATATGGCGGGACCCAGCAGTTCTTC.

The chain combines TRBV19 with TRBJ1-4; a weak D match, TRBD1 (5 bases). V was trimmed by 3 bases and J by 4 bases, leaving 12 bases between them. The CDR3 contains 15 residues. In germline, CDR1 is LNHDA, CDR2 SQIVND (reference sequence). CDR3 sequence reads: CASSIGRDLNEKLFF. In DNA, the CDR3 is TGTGCCAGTAGTATTGGCAGGGATCTTAATGAAAAACTGTTTTTT.

This chain connects TRBV5-1 to TRBJ1-2; D is undetermined. The CDR3 runs 14 residues. Between the trimmed V and J ends, which lost 1 base and 4 bases, there was a span of 11 bases. CDR1 is SGHRS, CDR2 YFSETQ, per germline. CDR3 amino acids: CASSLIGGSYGYTF. Written as DNA, the CDR3 is TGCGCCAGCAGCTTGATTGGCGGATCCTATGGCTACACCTTC. Full variable domain (outside the CDR3, taken from reference TRBV5-1 and TRBJ1-2): KAGVTQTPRYLIKTRGQQVTLSCSPISGHRSVSWYQQTPGQGLQFLFEYFSETQRNKGNFPGRFSGRQFSNSRSEMNVSTLELGDSALYLCASSLIGGSYGYTFGSGTRLTVV.

This chain joins TRBV5-1 and TRBJ2-4, with TRBD2 matching 10 bases. Unmatched junction bases numbered 8, after V lost 4 bases and J lost 7 bases. Germline CDR1 SGHRS, CDR2 YFSETQ. CDR3 length: 15 amino acids. In DNA form, the CDR3 reads TGCGCCAGCAGCCTGACCGGGACTAGCGAGAACATTCAGTACTTC. Its protein product is CASSLTGTSENIQYF. Together with reference TRBV5-1 and TRBJ2-4, the CDR3 gives the full variable domain: KAGVTQTPRYLIKTRGQQVTLSCSPISGHRSVSWYQQTPGQGLQFLFEYFSETQRNKGNFPGRFSGRQFSNSRSEMNVSTLELGDSALYLCASSLTGTSENIQYFGAGTRLSVL.

The rearrangement joins TRBV5-1 to TRBJ2-7, with 11 bases identical to TRBD2. Losses at the gene ends were 7 bases for V and 4 bases for J; bases not matched to a gene: 10. Per germline, CDR1 SGHRS and CDR2 YFSETQ. The CDR3 has 15 residues. In nucleotides, the CDR3 is TGCGCCAGCCACACTAGCGGGAGATATATTTACGAGCAGTACTTC. Its translation: CASHTSGRYIYEQYF.

This chain connects TRBV7-4 to TRBJ1-3; 7 bases agree with TRBD1. The V segment lost 5 bases and the J segment 0 bases; nucleotides outside the gene matches: 7. This CDR3 region has 16 residues. CDR1 and CDR2 from the germline V gene are SGHVT and SQSDAQ. The CDR3 sequence: CASSIGTALSGNTIYF. The CDR3, as DNA: TGTGCCAGCAGCATCGGGACAGCTCTCTCTGGAAACACCATATATTTT.

CDR3 loop: CASSFQGQSYEQYF. The CDR3 DNA follows: TGCGCCAGCAGCTTCCAGGGACAGAGCTACGAGCAGTACTTC. This chain connects TRBV5-1 to TRBJ2-7; 7 bases fit TRBD1. Germline-derived CDR1 and CDR2 are SGHRS and YFSETQ. With V trimmed by 2 bases and J by 3 bases, 5 bases remained unmatched. This CDR3 has 14 amino acids. The variable domain in full, with the rest retrieved from reference TRBV5-1 and TRBJ2-7, is KAGVTQTPRYLIKTRGQQVTLSCSPISGHRSVSWYQQTPGQGLQFLFEYFSETQRNKGNFPGRFSGRQFSNSRSEMNVSTLELGDSALYLCASSFQGQSYEQYFGPGTRLTVT.

The rearrangement uses TRBV4-3 and TRBJ2-1, with TRBD2 matching over 9 bases. This CDR3 contains 15 residues. Germline-derived CDR1 and CDR2 are LGHNA and YSLEER. J was trimmed by 5 bases and V by 4 bases; bases with no gene match: 6. The CDR3 spells CASSLAAGGNNEQFF. The DNA of the CDR3 is TGCGCCAGCAGCCTCGCTGCGGGAGGGAACAATGAGCAGTTCTTC.